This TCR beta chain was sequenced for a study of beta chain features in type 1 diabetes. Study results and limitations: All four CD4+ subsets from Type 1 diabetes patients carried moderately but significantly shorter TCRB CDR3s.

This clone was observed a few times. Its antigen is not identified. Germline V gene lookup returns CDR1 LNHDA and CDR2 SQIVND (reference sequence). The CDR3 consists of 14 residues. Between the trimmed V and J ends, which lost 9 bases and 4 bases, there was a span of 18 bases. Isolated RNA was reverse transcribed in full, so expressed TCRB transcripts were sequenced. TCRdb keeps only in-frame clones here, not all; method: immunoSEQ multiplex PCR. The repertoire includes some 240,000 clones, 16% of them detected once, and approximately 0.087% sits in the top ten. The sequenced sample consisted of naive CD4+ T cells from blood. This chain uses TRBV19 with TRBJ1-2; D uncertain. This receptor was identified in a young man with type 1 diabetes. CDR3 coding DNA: TGTGCCAGCACAGTTCCCGACGGACTCTATGGCTACACCTTC. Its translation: CASTVPDGLYGYTF.